The 8 T cell receptor beta chains given below trace back to one sample, sequenced in a study of chemoradiotherapy in HPV16-positive cancers (dated by TCRdb to 2022 to 2024). Library generation was performed with the immunoSEQ multiplex PCR assay. TCRdb mirrors the immuneACCESS table, restricted to in-frame sequences. Some clones are absent from its copies; in checked studies, under half trace to an unresolved V gene, and the reason for the others is unknown. The sample table records about 5,300 clones; roughly 71% of these occur just once. 12% of the sample comes from the top ten. The source was tumor tissue, collected from a patient who underwent chemoradiotherapy. The source is a human donor with HPV-associated anogenital cancer.

V gene TRBV7-2 combines with J gene TRBJ2-5; TRBD2 agrees at 8 bases. The end of the DNA fits TRBJ2-7 better, so the J call may be wrong. This CDR3 spans 16 amino acids. CDR1 and CDR2 from the germline V gene are SGHTA and FQGNSA. CDR3 residues: CASSLEGGSGTYEQYF. The CDR3, as DNA: TGTGCCAGCAGCTTAGAGGGTGGTAGCGGGACCTACGAGCAGTACTTC.

The chain couples TRBV27 to TRBJ1-2; 8 bases align to TRBD1. The CDR3 length is 16 residues. V gave up 5 bases and J gave up 0 bases; unmatched junction bases: 8. From germline, CDR1 is MNHEY and CDR2 SMNVEV (reference sequence). The CDR3 region has the DNA TGTGCCAGCAGTGTACAGGGGGAGTACTCTAACTATGGCTACACCTTC. Encoded protein: CASSVQGEYSNYGYTF.

This rearrangement joins TRBV6-6 to TRBJ2-3; 7 bases map to TRBD1. The germline V gene encodes CDR1 MNHNY and CDR2 SVGAGI (reference sequence). The length of the CDR3 is 14 residues. The V and J ends lost 5 bases and 4 bases, in that order; junction bases with no gene match: 6. CDR3 loop: CASSAQGIADTQYF. CDR3 coding DNA: TGTGCCAGCAGTGCACAGGGGATCGCAGATACGCAGTATTTT.

The chain combines TRBV19 with TRBJ2-3, with 9 bases matching TRBD1. Germline CDR1 is LNHDA and CDR2 is SQIVND (reference sequence). CDR3 length: 16 residues. The junction had 8 bases not matched to a gene; V was cut back by 7 bases and J by 0 bases. CDR3 coding DNA: TGTGCCAGTAACCACAGGGGGCCGGGCAGCACAGATACGCAGTATTTT. The encoded protein is CASNHRGPGSTDTQYF.

This clone was seen a few times. This chain uses TRBV5-6 with TRBJ2-7; D unresolved. V was shortened by 3 bases and J by 6 bases, with 19 bases between the two germline ends. Germline assignment: CDR1 SGHDT and CDR2 YYEEEE. The CDR3 consists of 15 residues. DNA of the CDR3: TGTGCCAGCAGCTCTGTAGGGTCCTGGCAAGGCGAGCAGTACTTC. Amino acids: CASSSVGSWQGEQYF.

The genes are TRBV7-3 and TRBJ2-1; D not resolved. V lost 6 bases, J lost 7 bases, and 16 bases lay in between. The CDR3 is made up of 14 amino acids. Germline CDR1 reads SGHTA; CDR2 reads FQGTGA. CDR3 in amino acids: CASSAGLPTNEQFF. CDR3 bases: TGTGCCAGCAGTGCCGGGCTCCCCACGAATGAGCAGTTCTTC.

This chain joins TRBV19 and TRBJ1-1; D not certain. Trimming pared 9 bases from V and 1 base from J, leaving 18 bases between. CDR1 and CDR2 (germline): LNHDA, SQIVND (reference sequence). The CDR3 has 15 amino acids. For the CDR3, the DNA is TGTGCCAGCACGAAGGGCAGACCCCGGAACACTGAAGCTTTCTTT. The encoded protein is CASTKGRPRNTEAFF.

The V and J genes are TRBV7-3 and TRBJ2-7; TRBD1 aligns across 9 bases. V lost 5 bases, J lost 2 bases, and 4 bases stayed unmatched. This CDR3 contains 14 residues. The germline V gene has CDR1 SGHTA and CDR2 FQGTGA. The CDR3 loop reads CASSPGDRAYEQYF. The CDR3 bases are TGTGCCAGCAGCCCCGGGGACAGGGCCTACGAGCAGTACTTC.